This entry lists 11 T cell receptor beta chains sequenced from one sample in a study of shared clonotypes between healthy human individuals. TCRdb keeps only in-frame clones here, not all; method: immunoSEQ multiplex PCR. The repertoire holds a few million clones, with approximately 95% as singletons. Material for sequencing was naive CD4+ T cells from PBMCs. Subset noted: CD45RA+ positively selected. The receptors stem from a man between 18 and 35 years old in good health. Some clones in this sample may be carry-over from other donors' samples.

The gene calls are TRBV6-5 and TRBJ2-1; 10 bases align to TRBD1. V shed 2 bases, J shed 2 bases, and the junction held 3 bases outside the gene matches. The CDR3 runs 16 residues. CDR1 is MNHEY and CDR2 is SVGAGI in the germline V gene. The CDR3 nucleotides read TGTGCCAGCAGTTACAAGACAGGGGGCGCCTACAATGAGCAGTTCTTC. It encodes CASSYKTGGAYNEQFF.

The rearrangement links TRBV7-7 to TRBJ2-1, with TRBD2 identical over 15 bases. Per the germline V gene, CDR1 is SSHAT and CDR2 is FNYEAQ (reference sequence). This CDR3 spans 18 amino acids. Germline trimming cut 5 bases from V and 4 bases from J; bases unmatched to any gene: 9. The CDR3 loop is CASSADGLAGGLYNEQFF. In nucleotides, the CDR3 is TGTGCCAGCAGCGCGGACGGACTAGCGGGAGGGCTATACAATGAGCAGTTCTTC.

V usage is TRBV7-9 and J usage is TRBJ1-2; D ambiguous. V dropped 5 bases and J dropped 4 bases, with 11 bases sitting between them. Per germline, CDR1 SEHNR and CDR2 FQNEAQ (reference sequence). CDR3 length equals 13 residues. DNA of the CDR3: TGTGCCAGCAGCCCTGGGGTTAGCTATGGCTACACCTTC. This encodes CASSPGVSYGYTF.

In regard to this clone: Other DNA sequences in this specimen translate into the identical CDR3. The rearrangement joins TRBV29-1 to TRBJ2-7; TRBD2 agrees at 9 bases. V was clipped by 4 bases and J by 4 bases; unmatched bases: 5. The CDR3 runs 13 residues. From germline, CDR1 is SQVTM and CDR2 ANQGSEA. In nucleotides, the CDR3 is TGCAGCGTTGCAGGTCTAGCGGGATACGAGCAGTACTTC. Protein sequence: CSVAGLAGYEQYF.

The V gene is TRBV10-2, the J gene TRBJ1-2; possible D gene TRBD1, 5 bases. Germline lookup yields CDR1 WSHSY and CDR2 SAAADI. The CDR3 contains 12 residues. The V and J ends lost 4 bases and 8 bases respectively, with 11 bases between them. CDR3 in amino acids: CASSAGGSGYTF. Written as DNA, the CDR3 is TGCGCCAGCAGTGCCGGGGGATCCGGCTACACCTTC.

The chain couples TRBV9 to TRBJ2-5, with D uncertain. Germline CDR1 is SGDLS and CDR2 is YYNGEE. The CDR3 totals 13 residues. The V end was cut by 2 bases, the J end by 1 base, with 6 bases between. The CDR3 is CASSVIFQETQYF. CDR3 DNA sequence: TGTGCCAGCAGCGTCATCTTCCAAGAGACCCAGTACTTC.

The V and J genes are TRBV19 and TRBJ2-7; maybe TRBD2 (6 bases). The CDR3 runs 13 residues. In germline, CDR1 is LNHDA, CDR2 SQIVND (reference sequence). V lost 6 bases to trimming and J lost 4 bases, with 13 bases between them. The CDR3 DNA sequence: TGTGCCAGTAGCCAGTACGGGGGTTACGAGCAGTACTTC. Amino acid sequence: CASSQYGGYEQYF.

V and J are TRBV5-1 and TRBJ2-3; D gene uncertain. Germline CDR1 SGHRS, CDR2 YFSETQ. Trimming cost V 2 bases and J 0 bases, with 10 bases left between them. The CDR3 contains 15 residues. The CDR3 nucleotides are TGCGCCAGCAGCTTTCTATCGTCTAGCACAGATACGCAGTATTTT. It is translated as CASSFLSSSTDTQYF.

Regarding this clone: The sample holds other DNA sequences that translate to the same CDR3. The chain has TRBV6-6 and TRBJ2-7; weak D call: TRBD1 (5 bases). This CDR3 is 14 amino acids long. Germline loops: CDR1 MNHNY, CDR2 SVGAGI (reference sequence). V shed 0 bases and J shed 3 bases, with 9 bases lying between them. CDR3 residues: CASSYSGQGYEQYF. The CDR3 bases are TGTGCCAGCAGTTACTCAGGGCAGGGCTACGAGCAGTACTTC.

The CDR3 loop reads CASSYSISGANVLTF. CDR3 nucleotides: TGTGCCAGCAGTTACTCTATCTCTGGGGCCAACGTCCTGACTTTC. V usage is TRBV6-5 and J usage is TRBJ2-6; no clear D. Looked up from germline, CDR1 is MNHEY and CDR2 is SVGAGI. The CDR3 loop spans 15 amino acids. V lost 0 bases and J lost 0, with 3 bases in between.

CDR3 bases: TGTGCCAGCAGTTTCCCTAGCGGGCTGAACACCGGGGAGCTGTTTTTT. Its translation is CASSFPSGLNTGELFF. The chain carries TRBV27 and TRBJ2-2; 8 bases map to TRBD2. Germline V lookup: CDR1 MNHEY, CDR2 SMNVEV (reference sequence). J lost 1 base, V lost 3 bases, and 4 bases had no gene match. CDR3 length equals 16 residues.